A selection of T cell receptor beta chains follows, all from one sample in a study of blood T cell repertoires in COVID-19. TCRdb's copy holds only in-frame clones and misses some; the assay was immunoSEQ multiplex PCR. Seen here are about 270,000 clones, 91% observed once, and the top ten hold 2.5% to 3%. Sequencing was carried out using peripheral blood. The receptors were gathered from a person between 18 and 30 years old with COVID-19, enrolled during active disease. The CDR3 runs from the conserved cysteine through the conserved F or W. The order of the fields is D gene, clone size, V gene, J gene, CDR3 protein, CDR3 DNA. A D gene is named only where the DNA matches it firmly. Part of the rows lack a size; the others show once, few, many or a class for expanded clones.

>TRBD1|.|TRBV24-1|TRBJ1-4
CATSDTRGQTEKLFF
TGTGCCACCAGTGATACCAGGGGGCAGACGGAAAAACTGTTTTTT
>.|.|TRBV19|TRBJ1-6
CASGDGMGARPLHF
TGTGCCAGCGGTGATGGTATGGGGGCAAGACCCCTCCACTTT
>TRBD2|.|TRBV3-1/TRBV3-2|TRBJ2-7
CASSQVTSGRREQYF
TGTGCCAGCAGCCAAGTGACTAGCGGGAGGCGAGAGCAGTACTTC
>TRBD2|.|TRBV28|TRBJ2-3
CASSLSGLASYTDTQYF
TGTGCCAGCAGTTTATCGGGACTAGCGAGTTACACAGATACGCAGTATTTT
>.|.|TRBV7-2|TRBJ1-5
CASSLNSGYQPQHF
TGTGCCAGCAGCTTAAACAGCGGCTATCAGCCCCAGCATTTT
>.|once|TRBV28|TRBJ2-5
CASSLRTVQETQYF
TGTGCCAGCAGCCTAAGGACAGTCCAAGAGACCCAGTACTTC
>TRBD2|.|TRBV19|TRBJ2-5
CASSPSGGGQETQYF
TGTGCCAGTAGTCCCTCGGGGGGAGGGCAAGAGACCCAGTACTTC
>TRBD1|.|TRBV10-3|TRBJ1-2
CAISWDRDGYTF
TGTGCCATCAGCTGGGACAGGGATGGCTACACCTTC
>.|.|TRBV7-9|TRBJ1-5
CASSLQQGQPQHF
TGTGCCAGCAGCTTACAGCAGGGACAGCCCCAGCATTTT
>TRBD2|.|TRBV4-1|TRBJ2-1
CASSQDGLAINNEQFF
TGCGCCAGCAGCCAAGATGGACTAGCAATAAACAATGAGCAGTTCTTC
>.|.|TRBV5-8|TRBJ1-4
CASNREGNEKLFF
TGTGCCAGCAATCGGGAGGGGAATGAAAAACTGTTTTTT
>.|.|TRBV28|TRBJ1-2
CASSFVVGEGYTF
TGTGCCAGCAGTTTCGTCGTGGGAGAGGGCTACACCTTC
>.|few|TRBV19|TRBJ2-5
CASSIEPRKRETQYF
TGTGCCAGTAGTATAGAACCGCGGAAACGAGAGACCCAGTACTTC
>.|.|TRBV7-8|TRBJ2-3
CASSLARVGTDTQYF
TGTGCCAGCAGCTTAGCGAGGGTAGGCACAGATACGCAGTATTTT
>TRBD2|.|TRBV9|TRBJ2-1
CASSLPGLAGYNEQFF
TGTGCCAGCAGCTTACCGGGACTAGCGGGTTACAATGAGCAGTTCTTC
>TRBD1|.|TRBV5-1|TRBJ2-7
CASSLDRGQDEQYF
TGCGCCAGCAGCTTGGACAGGGGGCAGGACGAGCAGTACTTC
>TRBD1|.|TRBV29-1|TRBJ1-2
CSAGQDREGYGYTF
TGCAGCGCCGGACAGGACAGGGAAGGCTATGGCTACACCTTC
>.|.|TRBV6-5|TRBJ2-3
CARTREISTDTQYF
TGTGCCAGAACTCGGGAAATTAGCACAGATACGCAGTATTTT
>TRBD1|.|TRBV28|TRBJ1-1
CASTKDRAETEAFF
TGTGCCAGCACCAAGGACAGGGCCGAGACTGAAGCTTTCTTT
>TRBD1|.|TRBV4-2|TRBJ1-2
CASSQGLTGFYGYTF
TGTGCCAGCAGCCAAGGTCTGACAGGGTTCTATGGCTACACCTTC
>.|few|TRBV4-3|TRBJ2-5
CASSQDQGYQETQYF
TGCGCCAGCAGCCAAGATCAGGGGTACCAAGAGACCCAGTACTTC
>TRBD1|once|TRBV7-8|TRBJ2-7
CASSLGTGTGYEQYF
TGTGCCAGCAGCTTAGGGACAGGGACAGGCTACGAGCAGTACTTC
>.|once|TRBV27|TRBJ2-7
CASSPGDAYEQYF
TGTGCCAGCAGTCCGGGGGATGCCTACGAGCAGTACTTC
>TRBD1|.|TRBV6-5|TRBJ1-5
CASSPQGGNQPQHF
TGTGCCAGCAGCCCGCAGGGGGGCAATCAGCCCCAGCATTTT
>.|.|TRBV14|TRBJ2-5
CASSRTGFQETQYF
TGTGCCAGCAGCCGCACAGGATTTCAAGAGACCCAGTACTTC
>.|.|TRBV27|TRBJ2-1
CATLATYNEQFF
TGTGCCACTCTAGCGACCTACAATGAGCAGTTCTTC
>.|.|TRBV5-1|TRBJ1-4
CASSPRGINEKLFF
TGCGCCAGCAGCCCTCGGGGTATTAATGAAAAACTGTTTTTT
>TRBD1|.|TRBV7-6|TRBJ1-5
CASSSGTDSNQPQHF
TGTGCCAGCAGTTCCGGGACAGATAGCAATCAGCCCCAGCATTTT
>TRBD1|few|TRBV25-1|TRBJ2-2
CASSPGTDYTGELFF
TGTGCCAGCAGTCCCGGGACAGATTACACCGGGGAGCTGTTTTTT
>.|.|TRBV4-1|TRBJ1-4
CASSQGVNSNEKLFF
TGCGCCAGCAGCCAAGGCGTAAACTCTAATGAAAAACTGTTTTTT
>.|once|TRBV28|TRBJ2-7
CASSLDQGGAREQYF
TGTGCCAGCAGTTTAGATCAGGGAGGTGCGCGCGAGCAGTACTTC
>.|.|TRBV5-4|TRBJ2-1
CASSPPGSYNEQFF
TGTGCCAGCAGCCCGCCGGGTTCCTACAATGAGCAGTTCTTC
>.|.|TRBV7-7|TRBJ2-7
CASSLGAGQSYEQYF
TGTGCTAGCAGCTTAGGTGCGGGGCAGTCCTACGAGCAGTACTTC
>.|once|TRBV18|TRBJ2-5
CASSLAGGLQQTQYF
TGTGCCAGCTCACTCGCGGGTGGCCTTCAACAGACCCAGTACTTC
>TRBD1|.|TRBV5-1|TRBJ2-5
CASSSGGTETQYF
TGCGCCAGCAGCTCAGGGGGCACGGAGACCCAGTACTTC
>.|.|TRBV12-3/TRBV12-4|TRBJ1-1
CASSTTENTEAFF
TGTGCCAGCAGCACGACAGAGAACACTGAAGCTTTCTTT
>.|.|TRBV19|TRBJ2-7
CASSISSDRSTYEQYF
TGTGCCAGTAGTATCTCTTCTGACAGGTCGACCTACGAGCAGTACTTC
>TRBD1|once|TRBV6-1|TRBJ1-1
CASSEGQGTSEAFF
TGTGCCAGCAGTGAGGGACAGGGAACGTCTGAAGCTTTCTTT
>TRBD2|.|TRBV11-2|TRBJ2-5
CASSPAGSQETQYF
TGTGCCAGCAGCCCAGCGGGGAGCCAAGAGACCCAGTACTTC
>TRBD2|.|TRBV10-3|TRBJ2-1
CAISELAGINEQFF
TGTGCCATCAGTGAACTAGCGGGAATTAATGAGCAGTTCTTC
>TRBD1|.|TRBV5-6|TRBJ2-3
CASSSAGGDTQYF
TGTGCCAGCAGCTCGGCAGGGGGAGATACGCAGTATTTT
>.|once|TRBV24-1|TRBJ2-3
CATSDRGMGTTDTQYF
TGTGCCACCAGCGATAGGGGGATGGGGACGACAGATACGCAGTATTTT
>.|.|TRBV9|TRBJ1-1
CASSLPREGSTEAFF
TGTGCCAGCAGCTTACCCCGGGAGGGGAGCACTGAAGCTTTCTTT
>TRBD1|.|TRBV11-2|TRBJ2-7
CASTGTVSYEQYF
TGTGCCAGCACCGGGACAGTTTCCTACGAGCAGTACTTC
>.|.|TRBV6-1|TRBJ1-4
CASSINAANEKLFF
TGTGCCAGCAGTATAAACGCGGCTAATGAAAAACTGTTTTTT
>.|.|TRBV3-1/TRBV3-2|TRBJ1-2
CASSIGTTNYGYTF
TGTGCCAGCAGCATCGGGACAACCAACTATGGCTACACCTTC
>.|.|TRBV23-1|TRBJ2-7
CASSQCSWTVDF
TGCGCCAGCAGTCAATGTAGCTGGACAGTGGACTTC
>TRBD2|.|TRBV27|TRBJ2-1
CASSPSAGGLNEQFF
TGTGCCAGCAGCCCCTCAGCGGGAGGATTGAATGAGCAGTTCTTC
>.|.|TRBV5-1|TRBJ2-2
CASSEGGTRTGELFF
TGCGCCAGCAGCGAGGGGGGGACACGCACCGGGGAGCTGTTTTTT
>TRBD2|.|TRBV19|TRBJ2-1
CASSIRLAGVYNEQFF
TGTGCCAGTAGTATCCGGCTAGCGGGGGTCTACAATGAGCAGTTCTTC
>.|.|TRBV7-8|TRBJ1-4
CASSLVLRVGEKLFF
TGTGCCAGCAGCTTAGTGCTCAGGGTGGGGGAAAAACTGTTTTTT
>.|.|TRBV4-2|TRBJ2-7
CASSQEDSGGQYEQYF
TGTGCCAGCAGCCAAGAAGATTCCGGGGGGCAGTACGAGCAGTACTTC
>TRBD2|.|TRBV19|TRBJ2-7
CASSPGTSGGEQYF
TGTGCCAGTAGTCCCGGGACTAGCGGTGGCGAGCAGTACTTC